The present entry profiles one TCR beta chain with its context. No antigen is known for it. Presence of unique molecular identifiers characterized the TCR beta cDNA libraries. Between about 1 and 10 million T cells gave rise to some 450,000 cDNA molecules. TCRdb itself ran the PCR reads through MiXCR, one entry per CDR3 protein. The sample includes a few hundred thousand distinct CDR3 sequences, roughly 38% of them seen just once. The data were taken from a study of post-analysis software for immune sequencing data. Study in general: The cohort encompassed relapsing-remitting, secondary progressive and progressive-relapsing multiple sclerosis disease courses.

Points from the study as a whole: The normalized Chao1 diversity of multiple sclerosis patients was significantly lower than that of controls. Samples sharing a preparation batch grouped tightly together when assessed by F measure.

The TCR was taken from a girl aged 2-15 years with multiple sclerosis. The sample consisted of blood.

CDR3 residues: CASSGQGAYEQFF. Written as DNA, the CDR3 is TGTGCCAGCAGTGGGCAGGGGGCCTACGAGCAGTTCTTC. The rearrangement joins TRBV2 to TRBJ2-1; 8 positions agree with TRBD1. The junction had 6 bases not matched to a gene; V was cut back by 4 bases and J by 10 bases. The CDR3 contains 13 residues. Germline values: CDR1 SNHLY, CDR2 FYNNEI.